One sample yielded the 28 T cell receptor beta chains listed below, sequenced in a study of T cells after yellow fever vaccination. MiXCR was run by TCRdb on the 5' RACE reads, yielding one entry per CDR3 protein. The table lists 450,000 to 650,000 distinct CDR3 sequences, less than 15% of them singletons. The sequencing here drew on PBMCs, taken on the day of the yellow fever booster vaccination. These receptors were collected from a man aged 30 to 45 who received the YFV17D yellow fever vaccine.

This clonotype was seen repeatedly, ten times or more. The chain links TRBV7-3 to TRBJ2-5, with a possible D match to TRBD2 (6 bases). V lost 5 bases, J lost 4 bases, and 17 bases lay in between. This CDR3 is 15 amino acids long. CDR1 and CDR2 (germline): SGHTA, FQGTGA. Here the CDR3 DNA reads TGTGCCAGCAGCGACACCGGGGCCGGGGGAGAGACCCAGTACTTC. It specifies CASSDTGAGGETQYF.

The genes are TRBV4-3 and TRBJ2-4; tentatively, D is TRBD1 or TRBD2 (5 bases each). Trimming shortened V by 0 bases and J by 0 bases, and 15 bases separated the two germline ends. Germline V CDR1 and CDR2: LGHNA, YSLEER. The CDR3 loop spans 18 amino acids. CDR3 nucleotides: TGCGCCAGCAGCCAAGATCGAGGGGCGGTACTAGCCAAAAACATTCAGTACTTC. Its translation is CASSQDRGAVLAKNIQYF.

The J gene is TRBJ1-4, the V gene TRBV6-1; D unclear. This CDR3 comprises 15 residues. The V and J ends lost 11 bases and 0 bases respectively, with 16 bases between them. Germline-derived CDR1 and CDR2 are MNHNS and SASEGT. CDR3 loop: CARRQEGPTNEKLFF. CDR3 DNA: TGTGCCCGTCGACAAGAAGGGCCAACTAATGAAAAACTGTTTTTT.

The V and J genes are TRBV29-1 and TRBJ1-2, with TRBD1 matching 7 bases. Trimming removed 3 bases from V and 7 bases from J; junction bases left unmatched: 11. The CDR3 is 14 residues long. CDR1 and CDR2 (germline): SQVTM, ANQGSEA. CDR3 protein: CSVDRTGFISGYTF. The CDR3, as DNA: TGCAGCGTTGACCGGACAGGCTTTATTTCTGGCTACACCTTC. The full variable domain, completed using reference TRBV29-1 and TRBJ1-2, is SAVISQKPSRDICQRGTSLTIQCQVDSQVTMMFWYRQQPGQSLTLIATANQGSEATYESGFVIDKFPISRPNLTFSTLTVSNMSPEDSSIYLCSVDRTGFISGYTFGSGTRLTVV.

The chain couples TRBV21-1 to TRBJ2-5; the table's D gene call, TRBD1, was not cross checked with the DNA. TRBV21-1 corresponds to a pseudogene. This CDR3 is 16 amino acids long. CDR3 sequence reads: CASSSSRDRRGETQYF. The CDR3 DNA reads TGTGCCAGCAGCTCCTCTCGGGACAGGCGAGGGGAGACCCAGTACTTC.

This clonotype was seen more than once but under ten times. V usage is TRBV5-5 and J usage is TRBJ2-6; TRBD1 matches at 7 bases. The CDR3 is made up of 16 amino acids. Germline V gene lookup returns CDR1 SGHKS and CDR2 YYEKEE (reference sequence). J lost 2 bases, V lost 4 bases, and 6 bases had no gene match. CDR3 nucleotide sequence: TGTGCCAGCAGCCCCGGGACAGTCACTGGGGCCAACGTCCTGACTTTC. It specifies CASSPGTVTGANVLTF.

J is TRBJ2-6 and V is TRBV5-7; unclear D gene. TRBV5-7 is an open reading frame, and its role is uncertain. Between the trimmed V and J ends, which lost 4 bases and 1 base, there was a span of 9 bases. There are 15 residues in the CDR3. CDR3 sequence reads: CASSPEFSGANVLTF. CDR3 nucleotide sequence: TGTGCCAGCAGCCCCGAGTTTTCTGGGGCCAACGTCCTGACTTTC.

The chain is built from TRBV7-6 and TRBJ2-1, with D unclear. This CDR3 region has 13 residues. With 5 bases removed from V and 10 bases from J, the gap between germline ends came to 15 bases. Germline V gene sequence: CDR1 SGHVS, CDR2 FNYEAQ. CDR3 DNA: TGTGCCAGCAGCCCGCAACCGATTGAGGAGCAGTTCTTC. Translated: CASSPQPIEEQFF.

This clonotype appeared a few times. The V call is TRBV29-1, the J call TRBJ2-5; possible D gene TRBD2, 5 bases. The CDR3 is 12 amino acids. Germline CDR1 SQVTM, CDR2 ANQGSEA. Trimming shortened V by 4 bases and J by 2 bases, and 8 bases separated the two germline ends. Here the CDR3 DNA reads TGCAGCGTTGCGGAGGCACAAGAGACCCAGTACTTC. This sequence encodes CSVAEAQETQYF.

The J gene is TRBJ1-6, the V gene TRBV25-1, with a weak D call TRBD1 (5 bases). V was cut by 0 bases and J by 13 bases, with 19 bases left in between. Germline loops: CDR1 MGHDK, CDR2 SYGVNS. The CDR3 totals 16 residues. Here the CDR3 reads CASSEYFADTGNPLHF. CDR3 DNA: TGTGCCAGCAGTGAATATTTCGCGGACACCGGAAACCCCCTCCACTTT. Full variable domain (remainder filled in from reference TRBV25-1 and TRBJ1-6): EADIYQTPRYLVIGTGKKITLECSQTMGHDKMYWYQQDPGMELHLIHYSYGVNSTEKGDLSSESTVSRIRTEHFPLTLESARPSHTSQYLCASSEYFADTGNPLHFGNGTRLTVT.

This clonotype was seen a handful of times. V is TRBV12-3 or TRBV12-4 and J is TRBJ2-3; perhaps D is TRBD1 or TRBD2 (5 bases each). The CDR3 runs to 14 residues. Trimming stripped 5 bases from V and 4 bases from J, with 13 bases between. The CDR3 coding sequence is TGTGCCAGCAGTCCCCGGTGGGGGTCAGATACGCAGTATTTT. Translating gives CASSPRWGSDTQYF.

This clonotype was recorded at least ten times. CDR3 residues: CASSSTVRGSSGANVLTF. CDR3 DNA: TGTGCCAGCAGTTCAACCGTCCGGGGATCGTCTGGGGCCAACGTCCTGACTTTC. This chain connects TRBV11-2 to TRBJ2-6, with D tentatively TRBD2 (5 bases). The germline V gene has CDR1 SGHAT and CDR2 FQNNGV. The V and J ends lost 6 bases and 1 base respectively, with 19 bases between them. This CDR3 comprises 18 residues.

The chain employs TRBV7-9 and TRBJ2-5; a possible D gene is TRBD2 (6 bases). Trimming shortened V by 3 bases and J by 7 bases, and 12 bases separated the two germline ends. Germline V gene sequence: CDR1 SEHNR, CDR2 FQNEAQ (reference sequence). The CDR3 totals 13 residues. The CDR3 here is CASSLEGLLTQYF. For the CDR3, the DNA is TGTGCCAGCAGCTTGGAGGGGTTATTGACCCAGTACTTC.

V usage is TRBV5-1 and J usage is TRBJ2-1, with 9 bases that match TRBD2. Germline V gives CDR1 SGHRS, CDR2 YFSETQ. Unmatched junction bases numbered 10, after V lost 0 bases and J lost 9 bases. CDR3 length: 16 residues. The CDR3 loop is CASSLVAGAPRVEQFF. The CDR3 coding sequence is TGCGCCAGCAGCTTGGTAGCGGGAGCCCCCAGGGTTGAGCAGTTCTTC.

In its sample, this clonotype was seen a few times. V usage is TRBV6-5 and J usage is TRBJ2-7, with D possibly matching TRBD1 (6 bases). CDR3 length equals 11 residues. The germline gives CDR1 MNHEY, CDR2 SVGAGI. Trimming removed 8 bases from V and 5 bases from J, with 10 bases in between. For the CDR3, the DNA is TGTGCCAGCCTATACAGGGACGAGCAGTACTTC. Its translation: CASLYRDEQYF.

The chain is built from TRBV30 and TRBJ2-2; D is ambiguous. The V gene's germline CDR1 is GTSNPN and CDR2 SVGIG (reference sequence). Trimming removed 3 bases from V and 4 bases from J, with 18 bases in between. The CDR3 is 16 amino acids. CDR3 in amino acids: CAWRSARNYGTGELFF. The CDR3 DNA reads TGTGCCTGGAGGTCGGCTAGAAATTATGGCACCGGGGAGCTGTTTTTT. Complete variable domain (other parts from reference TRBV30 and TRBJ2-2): SQTIHQWPATLVQPVGSPLSLECTVEGTSNPNLYWYRQAAGRGLQLLFYSVGIGQISSEVPQNLSASRPQDRQFILSSKKLLLSDSGFYLCAWRSARNYGTGELFFGEGSRLTVL.

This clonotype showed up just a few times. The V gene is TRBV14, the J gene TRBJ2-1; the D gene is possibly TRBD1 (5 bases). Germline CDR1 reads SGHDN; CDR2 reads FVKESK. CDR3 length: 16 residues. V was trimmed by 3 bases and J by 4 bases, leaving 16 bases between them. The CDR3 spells CASSHSRTHPYNEQFF. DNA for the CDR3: TGTGCCAGCAGCCATAGTCGGACACATCCTTACAATGAGCAGTTCTTC.

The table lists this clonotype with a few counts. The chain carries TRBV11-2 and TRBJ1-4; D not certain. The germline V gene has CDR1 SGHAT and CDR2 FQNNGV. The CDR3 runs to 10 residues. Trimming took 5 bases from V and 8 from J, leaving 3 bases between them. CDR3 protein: CASSQEKLFF. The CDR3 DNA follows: TGTGCCAGCAGCCAAGAAAAACTGTTTTTT.

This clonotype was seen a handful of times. The CDR3 nucleotides are TGTGCCAGCAGTGGTTTTATGGGAGAGACCCAGTACTTC. Its translation is CASSGFMGETQYF. The genes are TRBV27 and TRBJ2-5; D is unresolved. V dropped 5 bases and J dropped 4 bases, with 11 bases sitting between them. The germline gives CDR1 MNHEY, CDR2 SMNVEV (reference sequence). CDR3 length: 13 residues.

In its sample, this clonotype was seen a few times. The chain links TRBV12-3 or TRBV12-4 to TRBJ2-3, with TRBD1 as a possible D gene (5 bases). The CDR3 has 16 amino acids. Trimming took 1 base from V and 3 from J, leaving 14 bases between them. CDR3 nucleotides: TGTGCCAGCAGTTTAGGGAGTTTAGGGGTGACAGATACGCAGTATTTT. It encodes CASSLGSLGVTDTQYF.

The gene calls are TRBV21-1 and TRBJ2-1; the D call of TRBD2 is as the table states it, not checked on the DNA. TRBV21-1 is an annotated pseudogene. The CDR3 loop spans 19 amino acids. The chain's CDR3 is CATRVAGLGLGRSYNEQFF. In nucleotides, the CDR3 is TGTGCCACAAGGGTAGCGGGTCTCGGCCTGGGTAGATCCTACAATGAGCAGTTCTTC.

CDR3 in amino acids: CAWSFQSNEKLFF. CDR3 DNA sequence: TGTGCCTGGAGTTTTCAGTCTAATGAAAAACTGTTTTTT. This chain joins TRBV30 and TRBJ1-4, with D hard to call. Germline CDR1 GTSNPN, CDR2 SVGIG (reference sequence). V lost 2 bases to trimming and J lost 3 bases, with 7 bases between them. The CDR3 is 13 residues long.

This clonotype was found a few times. The CDR3 DNA follows: TGCGCCAGCAGCCTTCTAGCGGGAGGGCCCAGACAAGAGACCCAGTACTTC. Translation gives CASSLLAGGPRQETQYF. The chain links TRBV5-1 to TRBJ2-5; 12 bases line up with TRBD2. There are 17 residues in the CDR3. Germline values: CDR1 SGHRS, CDR2 YFSETQ. The V and J ends lost 4 bases and 2 bases, in that order; junction bases with no gene match: 9.

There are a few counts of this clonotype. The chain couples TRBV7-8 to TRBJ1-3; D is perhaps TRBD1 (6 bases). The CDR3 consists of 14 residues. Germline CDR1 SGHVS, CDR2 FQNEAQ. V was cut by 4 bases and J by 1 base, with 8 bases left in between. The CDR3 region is CASSYRESGNTIYF. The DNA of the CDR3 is TGTGCCAGCAGCTACAGGGAGTCTGGAAACACCATATATTTT. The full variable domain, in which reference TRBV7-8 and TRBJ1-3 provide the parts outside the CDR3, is GAGVSQSPRYKVAKRGQDVALRCDPISGHVSLFWYQQALGQGPEFLTYFQNEAQLDKSGLPSDRFFAERPEGSVSTLKIQRTQQEDSAVYLCASSYRESGNTIYFGEGSWLTVV.

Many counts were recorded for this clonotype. As DNA, the CDR3 is TGTGCCAGCAGCGTAGCGCCGACAGGGGATCAGCCCCAGCATTTT. It yields the protein CASSVAPTGDQPQHF. The V gene is TRBV9, the J gene TRBJ1-5, with 8 bases lining up with TRBD1. Losses at the gene ends were 0 bases for V and 5 bases for J; bases not matched to a gene: 4. The germline CDR1 and CDR2 sequences are SGDLS and YYNGEE. CDR3 size: 15 residues.

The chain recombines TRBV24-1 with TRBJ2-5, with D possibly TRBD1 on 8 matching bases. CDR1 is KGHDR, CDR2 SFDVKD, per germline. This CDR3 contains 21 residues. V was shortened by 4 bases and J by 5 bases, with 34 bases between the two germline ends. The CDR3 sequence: CATSESWTGTESSGVRETQYF. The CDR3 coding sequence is TGTGCCACCAGTGAATCCTGGACAGGGACTGAATCGAGCGGGGTACGGGAGACCCAGTACTTC.

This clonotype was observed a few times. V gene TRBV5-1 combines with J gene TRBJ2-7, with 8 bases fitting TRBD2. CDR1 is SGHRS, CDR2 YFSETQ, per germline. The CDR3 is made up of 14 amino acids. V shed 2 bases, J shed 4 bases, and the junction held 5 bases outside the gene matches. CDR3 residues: CASSLAGERYEQYF. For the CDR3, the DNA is TGCGCCAGCAGCTTAGCGGGAGAAAGGTACGAGCAGTACTTC.

CDR3 loop: CAWTRRDEQFF. The CDR3 DNA is TGTGCCTGGACCCGCCGGGACGAGCAGTTCTTC. The rearrangement joins TRBV30 to TRBJ2-1; D tentatively fits TRBD1 or TRBD2 (5 bases each). This CDR3 spans 11 amino acids. Trimming stripped 4 bases from V and 10 bases from J, with 11 bases between. Germline assignment: CDR1 GTSNPN and CDR2 SVGIG (reference sequence).